This T cell receptor beta chain was captured in a study of blood T cells in healthy people across ages. Points from the study as a whole: A greater number of naive CD4+ cells and higher diversity distinguished long-lived donors from aged donors.

A sample-barcoded 5' primer and a J-beta primer mix were used in a second PCR of roughly 6 to 12 cycles. Researchers report that a template-switch adaptor with 12 random nucleotides tagged each cDNA molecule. TCRdb processed the 5' RACE reads anew with MiXCR; each CDR3 protein has one entry. The sample holds 650,000 to 1,000,000 distinct CDR3 sequences, 36% seen once. Each sample gave at least 6.5 million isolated PBMCs. Losses at the gene ends were 1 base for V and 3 bases for J; bases not matched to a gene: 2. Germline CDR1 and CDR2: ENHRY and SYGVKD. This CDR3 region has 14 residues. This clonotype has more than one count but fewer than ten. The antigen remains unidentified.

This TCR came from a man in his late teens or twenties in good health. The genes are TRBV10-3 and TRBJ1-2, with 7 nucleotides matching TRBD1. The sequencing sample was made of blood. Here the CDR3 reads CAISELQGYYGYTF. The CDR3 bases are TGTGCCATCAGTGAGTTACAGGGGTACTATGGCTACACCTTC.